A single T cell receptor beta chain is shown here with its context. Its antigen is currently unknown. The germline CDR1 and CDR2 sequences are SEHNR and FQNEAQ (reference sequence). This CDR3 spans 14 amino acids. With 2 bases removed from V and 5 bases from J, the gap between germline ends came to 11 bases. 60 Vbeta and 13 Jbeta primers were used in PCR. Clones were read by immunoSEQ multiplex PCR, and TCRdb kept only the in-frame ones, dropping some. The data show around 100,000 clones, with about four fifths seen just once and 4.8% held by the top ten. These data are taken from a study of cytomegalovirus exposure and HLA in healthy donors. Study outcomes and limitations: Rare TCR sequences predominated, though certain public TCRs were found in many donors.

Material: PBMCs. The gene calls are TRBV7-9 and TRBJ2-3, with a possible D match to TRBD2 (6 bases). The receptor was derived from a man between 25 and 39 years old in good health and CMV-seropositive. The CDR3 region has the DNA TGTGCCAGCAGCTTACGATTCGGGGGAGATACGCAGTATTTT. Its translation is CASSLRFGGDTQYF.